Each of the 18 T cell receptor beta chains below was sequenced from the same sample in a study of regulatory T cells in long-lasting Graves disease. The time point was: persistent/refractory GD, antithyroid drugs over 5 years with positive TRAb. Extracted PBMC RNA gave rise to the TCR library. The authors built TCR beta libraries using iRepertoire HTBI primers and Arm-PCR of CDR3 regions. MiXCR, applied by TCRdb to the multiplex PCR reads, yields one record per CDR3 protein. The data show around 300,000 distinct CDR3 sequences, with roughly a fifth seen just once and around three fifths held by the top ten. The sample here was peripheral blood mononuclear cells (PBMCs), taken when the disease was refractory, from a patient treated with antithyroid drugs. The receptors were gathered from a female donor with Graves disease.

V usage is TRBV28 and J usage is TRBJ2-1; D is possibly TRBD1 or TRBD2 (7 bases each). V lost 5 bases to trimming and J lost 8 bases, with 19 bases between them. CDR1 is MDHEN and CDR2 is SYDVKM in the germline V gene. There are 15 residues in the CDR3. The CDR3 region has the DNA TGTGCCAGCAGTACCGGGGGAGGGGGCAACGATGAGCAGTTCTTC. Its translation: CASSTGGGGNDEQFF.

With respect to this clonotype: A read error may explain this, as a much larger clone is one base away. The chain links TRBV27 to TRBJ1-2; no reliable D call. In germline, CDR1 is MNHEY, CDR2 SMNVEV (reference sequence). This CDR3 comprises 15 residues. V dropped 6 bases and J dropped 1 base, with 15 bases sitting between them. CDR3: CASRYYGENNYGYTF. The CDR3 nucleotides are TGTGCCAGCAGATATTACGGGGAGAATAACTATGGCTACACCTTC.

The rearrangement links TRBV29-1 to TRBJ2-5, with 7 bases aligning to TRBD2. The CDR3 consists of 17 residues. V shed 1 base, J shed 9 bases, and the junction held 20 bases outside the gene matches. Germline V gene sequence: CDR1 SQVTM, CDR2 ANQGSEA. The CDR3 loop reads CSVEVPPNRDYSPPQYF. CDR3 DNA: TGCAGCGTTGAAGTCCCCCCGAACCGGGACTATTCCCCACCCCAGTACTTC.

In its sample, this clonotype was seen many times. The chain carries TRBV6-2 or TRBV6-3 and TRBJ1-5; a weak D match, TRBD1 (6 bases). This CDR3 spans 15 amino acids. Germline V gives CDR1 MNHEY, CDR2 SVGEGT. The V end was cut by 6 bases, the J end by 9 bases, with 21 bases between. The DNA for the CDR3 is TGTGCCAGCAGCCTAGGACAGCCGGCAATTGCGCCCCAGCATTTT. This sequence encodes CASSLGQPAIAPQHF.

A single count supports this clonotype. A much larger clone differs by one base, so this may be a read error. The J gene is TRBJ2-7, the V gene TRBV28; TRBD1 matches at 9 bases. The CDR3 has 15 residues. Germline V gene sequence: CDR1 MDHEN, CDR2 SYDVKM. Trimming at V came to 6 bases and at J to 3 bases, leaving 9 bases not matched to a gene. The CDR3 reads CASRTHRDRDYEQYF. CDR3 bases: TGTGCCAGCAGGACCCACAGGGACAGGGACTACGAGCAGTACTTC. Full variable domain (missing parts from reference TRBV28 and TRBJ2-7): DVKVTQSSRYLVKRTGEKVFLECVQDMDHENMFWYRQDPGLGLRLIYFSYDVKMKEKGDIPEGYSVSREKKERFSLILESASTNQTSMYLCASRTHRDRDYEQYFGPGTRLTVT.

This clonotype has just one count. The chain couples TRBV27 to TRBJ2-2, with D perhaps matching TRBD1 or TRBD2 (5 bases each). Germline CDR1 MNHEY, CDR2 SMNVEV (reference sequence). This CDR3 region has 12 residues. The V end lost 6 bases, the J end lost 7 bases, and 9 bases lay between the germline ends. The CDR3 DNA sequence: TGTGCCAGCAGGAGGGGTATCGGGGAGCTGTTTTTT. It translates to CASRRGIGELFF.

The count of this clonotype is one. A clone one base away is much larger, so this may be a read error. The chain combines TRBV11-3 with TRBJ2-2, with unresolved D. V was shortened by 4 bases and J by 2 bases, with 8 bases between the two germline ends. This CDR3 has 14 residues. Looked up from germline, CDR1 is SGHNT and CDR2 is YENEEA. CDR3 nucleotides: TGTGCCAGCAGCTCAGCCCCCAACACCGGGGAGCTGTTTTTT. Residues: CASSSAPNTGELFF.

About this clonotype: A much larger clone lies a single base off, so this may be a read error. The J gene is TRBJ1-6, the V gene TRBV30; 8 nucleotides line up with TRBD1. Germline-derived CDR1 and CDR2 are GTSNPN and SVGIG (reference sequence). The CDR3 covers 12 residues. The CDR3 loop is CTWTGLNSPLHF. In DNA, the CDR3 is TGTACCTGGACAGGGCTCAATTCACCCCTCCACTTT.

This sequence joins TRBV6-9 and TRBJ1-3; D possibly corresponds to TRBD1 (5 bases). This CDR3 has 19 residues. With 3 bases removed from V and 0 bases from J, the gap between germline ends came to 21 bases. The germline gives CDR1 MNHGY, CDR2 SVAAGI. In DNA, the CDR3 is TGTGCCAGCAGTTACTCGAACCCGGGACTTCCGAGCTCTGGAAACACCATATATTTT. Its translation: CASSYSNPGLPSSGNTIYF.

This chain uses TRBV29-1 with TRBJ1-1, with a possible D match to TRBD1 (5 bases). This CDR3 is 12 amino acids long. Germline assignment: CDR1 SQVTM and CDR2 ANQGSEA. V was cut by 4 bases and J by 5 bases, with 11 bases left in between. CDR3 sequence (DNA): TGCAGCGTTGTTCGGGGGGGGACTGAAGCTTTCTTT. It translates to CSVVRGGTEAFF. The whole variable domain, filled in from reference TRBV29-1 and TRBJ1-1, reads SAVISQKPSRDICQRGTSLTIQCQVDSQVTMMFWYRQQPGQSLTLIATANQGSEATYESGFVIDKFPISRPNLTFSTLTVSNMSPEDSSIYLCSVVRGGTEAFFGQGTRLTVV.

This clonotype came up a few times. CDR3 bases: TGTGCCAGTGGGCTACAGGGGCAATCCAATCAGCCCCAGCATTTT. This gives the protein CASGLQGQSNQPQHF. V is TRBV19 and J is TRBJ1-5; 7 bases are shared with TRBD1. Trimming cost V 8 bases and J 3 bases; bases outside gene matches: 10. Germline CDR1 and CDR2: LNHDA and SQIVND (reference sequence). This CDR3 spans 15 amino acids.

This clonotype was seen many times. This chain joins TRBV2 and TRBJ1-4; D is ambiguous. Per the germline V gene, CDR1 is SNHLY and CDR2 is FYNNEI. This CDR3 is built from 12 residues. Trimming cost V 4 bases and J 7 bases, with 7 bases left between them. The CDR3 spells CASSVGSEKLFF. The CDR3 coding sequence is TGTGCCAGCAGTGTCGGGAGTGAAAAACTGTTTTTT.

The chain has TRBV4-3 and TRBJ1-1; tentative D call: TRBD1 (5 bases). V dropped 0 bases and J dropped 1 base, with 9 bases sitting between them. This CDR3 has 15 amino acids. From germline, CDR1 is LGHNA and CDR2 YSLEER. The CDR3 DNA is TGCGCCAGCAGCCAAGATGCCGGGGCGAACACTGAAGCTTTCTTT. Its translation: CASSQDAGANTEAFF.

This clonotype came up many times. The chain couples TRBV6-9 to TRBJ1-1, with D unresolved. The V end lost 3 bases, the J end lost 1 base, and 6 bases lay between the germline ends. CDR1 is MNHGY and CDR2 is SVAAGI in the germline V gene. This CDR3 region has 13 residues. In nucleotides, the CDR3 is TGTGCCAGCAGTTACGAATCGAACACTGAAGCTTTCTTT. Encoded protein: CASSYESNTEAFF.

The chain uses TRBV29-1 and TRBJ2-7; TRBD1 agrees at 9 bases. Looked up from germline, CDR1 is SQVTM and CDR2 is ANQGSEA. The CDR3 contains 15 residues. The V gene end was trimmed by 6 bases and the J gene end by 0 bases; junction bases not matched to a gene: 9. The CDR3 nucleotides are TGCAGCGTCAAACAGGGGGCGGGTAGCTCCTACGAGCAGTACTTC. It yields the protein CSVKQGAGSSYEQYF.

The chain couples TRBV6-1 to TRBJ2-1; TRBD1 agrees at 7 bases. The CDR3 has 13 amino acids. CDR1 and CDR2 (germline): MNHNS, SASEGT. V gave up 7 bases and J gave up 9 bases; unmatched junction bases: 9. CDR3 in DNA: TGTGCCAGCACCGAGGGGGCTGGGGGTGAGCAGTTCTTC. Protein sequence: CASTEGAGGEQFF.

The chain uses TRBV10-3 and TRBJ2-7; 10 bases line up with TRBD2. With V trimmed by 3 bases and J by 0 bases, 8 bases remained unmatched. CDR1 is ENHRY and CDR2 is SYGVKD in the germline V gene. The CDR3 spans 17 residues. CDR3 region: CAISDPLSGRSSYEQYF. CDR3 sequence (DNA): TGTGCCATCAGTGATCCTCTTAGCGGGAGGAGCTCCTACGAGCAGTACTTC.

The chain carries TRBV4-1 and TRBJ2-7; 10 bases are a match to TRBD2. The CDR3 runs to 16 residues. Germline V CDR1 and CDR2: MGHRA, YSYEKL. Trimming at V came to 1 base and at J to 4 bases, leaving 7 bases not matched to a gene. The CDR3 DNA reads TGCGCCAGCAGCCAAGGGCCCAGCGGGAGGGTTTACGAGCAGTACTTC. Its protein product is CASSQGPSGRVYEQYF.